The entry that follows covers one T cell receptor (beta chain) sequence. Germline CDR1 and CDR2: SGHRS and YFSETQ. J lost 7 bases, V lost 3 bases, and 6 bases had no gene match. This CDR3 is 15 amino acids long. This sample stems from a study of shared T cell receptors in the human thymus. Profiling relied on immunoSEQ multiplex PCR, and the TCRdb table lists in-frame clones only, not all of them. The data contain approximately 730,000 clones, around 85% of them singletons. These sequences were also reported in another study, on human thymus T cells.

The chain links TRBV5-1 to TRBJ1-6; 8 bases align to TRBD1. Sequenced sample: thymocytes. The clonotype comes from a girl in the first two years of life with a congenital heart defect. The chain's CDR3 is CASSCTTGGNSPLHF. In DNA form, the CDR3 reads TGCGCCAGCAGCTGTACTACAGGGGGGAATTCACCCCTCCACTTT.